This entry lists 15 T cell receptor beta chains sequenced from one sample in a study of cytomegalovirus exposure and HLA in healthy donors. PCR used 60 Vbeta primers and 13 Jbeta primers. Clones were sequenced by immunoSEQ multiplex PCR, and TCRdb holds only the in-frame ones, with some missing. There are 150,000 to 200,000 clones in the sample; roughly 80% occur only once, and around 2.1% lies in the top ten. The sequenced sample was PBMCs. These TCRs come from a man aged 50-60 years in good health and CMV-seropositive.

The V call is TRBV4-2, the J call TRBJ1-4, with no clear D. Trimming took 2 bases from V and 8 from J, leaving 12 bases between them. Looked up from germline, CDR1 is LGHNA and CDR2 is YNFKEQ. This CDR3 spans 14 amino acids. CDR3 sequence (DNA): TGTGCCAGCAGCCAACCAAGAGGGAAGGAAAAACTGTTTTTT. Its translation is CASSQPRGKEKLFF.

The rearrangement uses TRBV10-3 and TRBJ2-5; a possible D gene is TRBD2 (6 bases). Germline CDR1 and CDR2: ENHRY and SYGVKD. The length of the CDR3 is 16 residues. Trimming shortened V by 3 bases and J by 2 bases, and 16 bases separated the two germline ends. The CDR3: CAISEGRRGQQETQYF. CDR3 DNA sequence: TGTGCCATCAGTGAAGGGAGGCGAGGGCAACAAGAGACCCAGTACTTC.

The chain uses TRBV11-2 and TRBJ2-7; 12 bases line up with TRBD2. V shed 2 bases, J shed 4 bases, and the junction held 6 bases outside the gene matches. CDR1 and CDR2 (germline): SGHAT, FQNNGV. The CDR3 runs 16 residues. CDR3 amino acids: CASSLFLAGGLYEQYF. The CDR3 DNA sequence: TGTGCCAGCAGCTTATTCCTAGCGGGGGGGCTTTACGAGCAGTACTTC.

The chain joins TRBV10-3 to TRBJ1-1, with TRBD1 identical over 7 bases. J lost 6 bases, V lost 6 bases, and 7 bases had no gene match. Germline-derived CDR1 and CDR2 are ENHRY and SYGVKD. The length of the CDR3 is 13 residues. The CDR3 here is CAIRAGGSSEAFF. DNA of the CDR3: TGTGCCATCAGGGCAGGGGGGTCGTCTGAAGCTTTCTTT.

The CDR3 DNA follows: TGTGCCAGCAGCTTAGGCCCAGGCAATCAGCCCCAGCATTTT. Amino acid sequence: CASSLGPGNQPQHF. This chain connects TRBV7-6 to TRBJ1-5; D remains unclear. V was trimmed by 1 base and J by 2 bases, leaving 6 bases between them. The CDR3 loop spans 14 amino acids. Germline loops: CDR1 SGHVS, CDR2 FNYEAQ.

The DNA for the CDR3 is TGTGCCAGCGCCCCGGGACTAGTGTTCACAGATACGCAGTATTTT. This codes for CASAPGLVFTDTQYF. The rearrangement links TRBV9 to TRBJ2-3; 8 nucleotides line up with TRBD2. V dropped 7 bases and J dropped 2; count of bases not matched to a gene: 9. CDR1 is SGDLS, CDR2 YYNGEE, per germline. There are 15 residues in the CDR3.

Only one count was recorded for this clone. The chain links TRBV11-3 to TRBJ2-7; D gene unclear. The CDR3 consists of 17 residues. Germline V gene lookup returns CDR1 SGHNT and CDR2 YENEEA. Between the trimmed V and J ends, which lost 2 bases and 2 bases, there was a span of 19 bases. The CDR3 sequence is CASSLSLLAKAPYEQYF. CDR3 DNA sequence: TGTGCCAGCAGCTTATCCCTCTTAGCTAAAGCCCCCTACGAGCAGTACTTC.

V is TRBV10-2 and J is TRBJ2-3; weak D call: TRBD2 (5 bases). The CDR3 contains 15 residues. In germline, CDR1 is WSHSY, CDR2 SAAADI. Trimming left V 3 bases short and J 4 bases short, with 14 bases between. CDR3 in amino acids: CASSDTFRGPDTQYF. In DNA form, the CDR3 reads TGCGCCAGCAGTGACACTTTCCGGGGTCCAGATACGCAGTATTTT.

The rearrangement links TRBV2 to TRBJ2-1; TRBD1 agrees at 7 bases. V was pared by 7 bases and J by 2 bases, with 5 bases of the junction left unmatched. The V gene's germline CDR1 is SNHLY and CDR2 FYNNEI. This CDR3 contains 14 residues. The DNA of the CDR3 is TGTGCCAGCAACCGACAGGGAGCCTACAATGAGCAGTTCTTC. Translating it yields CASNRQGAYNEQFF.

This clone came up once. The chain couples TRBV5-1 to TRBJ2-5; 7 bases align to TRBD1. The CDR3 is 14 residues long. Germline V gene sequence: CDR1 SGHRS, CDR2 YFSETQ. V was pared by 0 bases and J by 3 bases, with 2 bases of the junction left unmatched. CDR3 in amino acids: CASSLEGTEETQYF. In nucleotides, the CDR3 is TGCGCCAGCAGCTTGGAGGGGACAGAAGAGACCCAGTACTTC. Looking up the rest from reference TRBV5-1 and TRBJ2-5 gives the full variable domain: KAGVTQTPRYLIKTRGQQVTLSCSPISGHRSVSWYQQTPGQGLQFLFEYFSETQRNKGNFPGRFSGRQFSNSRSEMNVSTLELGDSALYLCASSLEGTEETQYFGPGTRLLVL.

CDR3 in DNA: TGTGCCAGCAGCTTATATAACGGAGCCGCTAATGAAAAACTGTTTTTT. This encodes CASSLYNGAANEKLFF. V is TRBV11-2 and J is TRBJ1-4; D not certain. Between the trimmed V and J ends, which lost 2 bases and 3 bases, there was a span of 13 bases. This CDR3 has 16 amino acids. CDR1 SGHAT and CDR2 FQNNGV come from the germline V gene.

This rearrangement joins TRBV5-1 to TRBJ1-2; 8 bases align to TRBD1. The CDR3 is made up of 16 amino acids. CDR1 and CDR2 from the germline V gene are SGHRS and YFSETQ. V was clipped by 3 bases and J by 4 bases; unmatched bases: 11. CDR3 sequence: CASSSTSQTGAYGYTF. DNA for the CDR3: TGCGCCAGCAGCTCCACCTCCCAGACAGGGGCCTATGGCTACACCTTC. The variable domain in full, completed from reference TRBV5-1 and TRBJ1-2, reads KAGVTQTPRYLIKTRGQQVTLSCSPISGHRSVSWYQQTPGQGLQFLFEYFSETQRNKGNFPGRFSGRQFSNSRSEMNVSTLELGDSALYLCASSSTSQTGAYGYTFGSGTRLTVV.

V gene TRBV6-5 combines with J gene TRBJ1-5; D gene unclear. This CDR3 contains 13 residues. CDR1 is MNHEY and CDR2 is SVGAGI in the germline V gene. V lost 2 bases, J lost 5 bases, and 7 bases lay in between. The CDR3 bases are TGTGCCAGCAGTTACACAGAGTATCAGCCCCAGCATTTT. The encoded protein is CASSYTEYQPQHF.

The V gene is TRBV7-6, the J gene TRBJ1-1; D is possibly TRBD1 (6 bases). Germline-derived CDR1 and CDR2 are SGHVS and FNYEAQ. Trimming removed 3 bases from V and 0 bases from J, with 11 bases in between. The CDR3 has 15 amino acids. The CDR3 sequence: CASSLGTGMNTEAFF. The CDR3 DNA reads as TGTGCCAGCAGCTTGGGCACAGGGATGAACACTGAAGCTTTCTTT.

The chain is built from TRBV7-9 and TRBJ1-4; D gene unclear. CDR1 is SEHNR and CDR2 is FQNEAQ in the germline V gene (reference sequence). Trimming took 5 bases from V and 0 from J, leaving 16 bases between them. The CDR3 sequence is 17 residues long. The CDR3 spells CASSPSSGIATNEKLFF. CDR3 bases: TGTGCCAGCAGCCCTTCCTCGGGGATTGCAACTAATGAAAAACTGTTTTTT.